Presented here are 30 T cell receptor beta chains from one specimen sequenced in a study of blood T cells in healthy people across ages. Primed by a sample-barcoded 5' primer and a J-beta primer mix, a second PCR proceeded for roughly 7 to 11 cycles. MiXCR was run by TCRdb on the 5' RACE reads, yielding one entry per CDR3 protein. This table has around 1,800,000 distinct CDR3 sequences, about two fifths appearing once. Sequenced sample: blood. Receptors originate from a human donor in good health.

J is TRBJ2-7 and V is TRBV5-6, with D perhaps given as TRBD1 or TRBD2 (5 bases each). The V end was cut by 4 bases, the J end by 4 bases, with 15 bases between. Germline CDR1 is SGHDT and CDR2 is YYEEEE. The length of the CDR3 is 14 residues. The CDR3 is CASSQVPGAYEQYF. The CDR3 DNA sequence: TGTGCCAGCAGCCAAGTTCCCGGGGCTTACGAGCAGTACTTC.

V usage is TRBV29-1 and J usage is TRBJ1-1; D perhaps matches TRBD1 (6 bases). Per germline, CDR1 SQVTM and CDR2 ANQGSEA. Between the trimmed V and J ends, which lost 7 bases and 0 bases, there was a span of 15 bases. The CDR3 is 14 amino acids. The CDR3 spells CSARPGGMNTEAFF. Here the CDR3 DNA reads TGCAGCGCTAGACCCGGGGGCATGAACACTGAAGCTTTCTTT. The full variable domain, in which reference TRBV29-1 and TRBJ1-1 provide the parts outside the CDR3, is SAVISQKPSRDICQRGTSLTIQCQVDSQVTMMFWYRQQPGQSLTLIATANQGSEATYESGFVIDKFPISRPNLTFSTLTVSNMSPEDSSIYLCSARPGGMNTEAFFGQGTRLTVV.

The chain joins TRBV4-2 to TRBJ2-5, with D perhaps given as TRBD1 or TRBD2 (5 bases each). The CDR3 extends over 16 amino acids. Germline lookup yields CDR1 LGHNA and CDR2 YNFKEQ. Trimming removed 0 bases at V and 4 bases at J, with 15 bases between. CDR3 in DNA: TGTGCCAGCAGCCAAGATAGAGAGGGGTATCGAGAGACCCAGTACTTC. Residues: CASSQDREGYRETQYF.

J is TRBJ1-1 and V is TRBV9, with D unclear. The germline V gene has CDR1 SGDLS and CDR2 YYNGEE. The V end lost 0 bases, the J end lost 4 bases, and 13 bases lay between the germline ends. CDR3 length: 15 residues. CDR3 residues: CASSVGGEFFTEAFF. CDR3 bases: TGTGCCAGCAGCGTAGGTGGGGAGTTCTTCACTGAAGCTTTCTTT.

This clonotype appeared a few times. This chain uses TRBV7-3 with TRBJ2-1; D is undetermined. The V end lost 4 bases, the J end lost 5 bases, and 6 bases lay between the germline ends. The CDR3 contains 12 residues. The germline gives CDR1 SGHTA, CDR2 FQGTGA. CDR3 DNA sequence: TGTGCCAGCAGCTCAATGAACAATGAGCAGTTCTTC. Encoded protein: CASSSMNNEQFF.

The chain carries TRBV6-1 and TRBJ2-1; TRBD2 is a possible D gene (5 bases). CDR1 is MNHNS and CDR2 is SASEGT in the germline V gene. Deletions cut 7 bases from V and 9 bases from J, with 19 bases between. This CDR3 has 14 amino acids. The CDR3 loop reads CASTLRVVPGEQFF. CDR3 nucleotide sequence: TGTGCCAGCACCCTGAGGGTAGTACCCGGTGAGCAGTTCTTC.

The rearrangement uses TRBV9 and TRBJ2-5; 15 nucleotides match TRBD2. Per germline, CDR1 SGDLS and CDR2 YYNGEE. The J segment lost 5 bases and the V segment lost 0 bases, leaving 2 bases of the junction unmatched. The CDR3 has 16 residues. CDR3 nucleotides: TGTGCCAGCAGCGTAGGGACTAGCGGGGGGGAGGAGACCCAGTACTTC. Translation: CASSVGTSGGEETQYF.

A few counts support this clonotype. The chain has TRBV6-6 and TRBJ2-5; the match to TRBD1 covers 10 bases. The CDR3 has 17 residues. In germline, CDR1 is MNHNY, CDR2 SVGAGI (reference sequence). J gave up 5 bases and V 6 bases, and 15 bases lay outside the gene matches. CDR3 residues: CASRSTLGTGVRETQYF. In DNA, the CDR3 is TGTGCCAGCAGGTCCACCCTTGGGACAGGGGTTCGGGAGACCCAGTACTTC.

The chain joins TRBV6-5 to TRBJ2-3, with TRBD2 identical over 12 bases. Trimming removed 4 bases from V and 1 base from J; junction bases left unmatched: 12. Germline CDR1 reads MNHEY; CDR2 reads SVGAGI. The CDR3 runs 19 residues. CDR3 DNA sequence: TGTGCCAGCAGTTTTGGGCTAGCGGGGGGGTTTTCGGGCACAGATACGCAGTATTTT. This gives the protein CASSFGLAGGFSGTDTQYF.

The genes are TRBV7-2 and TRBJ2-1; D may correspond to TRBD1 or TRBD2 (6 bases each). V lost 3 bases and J lost 4, with 19 bases in between. This CDR3 contains 17 residues. Germline CDR1 is SGHTA and CDR2 is FQGNSA. The CDR3 DNA reads TGTGCCAGCAGCTTCTCATGGGGGGACAAATTTTACAATGAGCAGTTCTTC. Amino acids: CASSFSWGDKFYNEQFF.

In its sample, this clonotype was seen once. V is TRBV24-1 and J is TRBJ2-5; 7 bases align to TRBD2. The J call may be incorrect, as the DNA end agrees better with TRBJ2-7. Per germline, CDR1 KGHDR and CDR2 SFDVKD. This CDR3 is 15 amino acids long. The CDR3 DNA follows: TGTGCCACCAGTGACTCAGGGAGGGGAAGTTACGAGCAGTACTTC. This sequence encodes CATSDSGRGSYEQYF.

The chain couples TRBV11-3 to TRBJ1-2; D unresolved. Trimming left V 5 bases short and J 2 bases short, with 12 bases between. The CDR3 sequence is 14 residues long. Germline values: CDR1 SGHNT, CDR2 YENEEA. For the CDR3, the DNA is TGTGCCAGCAGCGCCATGGACCCAAACTATGGCTACACCTTC. It is translated as CASSAMDPNYGYTF.

This clonotype was seen a single time. This chain connects TRBV4-1 to TRBJ2-1; 10 nucleotides match TRBD1. The CDR3 has 17 residues. Germline V gene lookup returns CDR1 MGHRA and CDR2 YSYEKL. V shed 4 bases and J 6 bases; nucleotides not matched to a gene: 12. CDR3 sequence reads: CASSRLSGTGVTNEQFF. Written as DNA, the CDR3 is TGCGCCAGCAGCCGACTAAGTGGGACAGGGGTTACCAATGAGCAGTTCTTC.

The CDR3 region is CSAPRPRSSYNEQFF. DNA for the CDR3: TGCAGTGCTCCCAGGCCGAGAAGCTCCTACAATGAGCAGTTCTTC. The chain carries TRBV20-1 and TRBJ2-1; D not resolved. The CDR3 sequence is 15 residues long. CDR1 is DFQATT and CDR2 is SNEGSKA in the germline V gene (reference sequence). The V and J ends lost 5 bases and 0 bases respectively, with 14 bases between them.

Of note for this clonotype: A much larger clone lies a single base off, so this may be a read error. CDR3 residues: CASSLDTVGNTIYF. CDR3 coding DNA: TGTGCCAGCAGCTTAGATACAGTCGGAAACACCATATATTTT. The chain links TRBV7-2 to TRBJ1-3; D not certain. V lost 1 base, J lost 4 bases, and 8 bases lay in between. The CDR3 totals 14 residues. From germline, CDR1 is SGHTA and CDR2 FQGNSA. The full variable domain, completed using reference TRBV7-2 and TRBJ1-3, is GAGVSQSPSNKVTEKGKDVELRCDPISGHTALYWYRQSLGQGLEFLIYFQGNSAPDKSGLPSDRFSAERTGGSVSTLTIQRTQQEDSAVYLCASSLDTVGNTIYFGEGSWLTVV.

The V call is TRBV20-1, the J call TRBJ1-2, with D unresolved. CDR1 and CDR2 from the germline V gene are DFQATT and SNEGSKA (reference sequence). The CDR3 runs 12 residues. Between the trimmed V and J ends, which lost 0 bases and 8 bases, there was a span of 10 bases. CDR3 residues: CSAREGGIGYTF. The DNA of the CDR3 is TGCAGTGCTAGAGAAGGTGGGATCGGCTACACCTTC.

The sample holds one count of this clonotype. The chain links TRBV20-1 to TRBJ2-5, with D hard to call. Trimming took off 4 bases at V and 3 bases at J, with 18 bases between the two ends. Germline assignment: CDR1 DFQATT and CDR2 SNEGSKA (reference sequence). The CDR3 contains 15 residues. CDR3 residues: CSATAMKATKETQYF. The CDR3 DNA follows: TGCAGTGCTACGGCCATGAAGGCTACCAAAGAGACCCAGTACTTC.

This clonotype was recorded a few times. CDR3 residues: CASSLWDGDEKLFF. The CDR3 DNA is TGTGCCAGCAGCCTCTGGGACGGTGATGAAAAACTGTTTTTT. The rearrangement joins TRBV9 to TRBJ1-4; possibly TRBD1 for D (5 bases). Trimming stripped 4 bases from V and 6 bases from J, with 13 bases between. The germline gives CDR1 SGDLS, CDR2 YYNGEE. This CDR3 contains 14 residues.

This clonotype has a handful of counts. The J gene is TRBJ1-1, the V gene TRBV4-3; D gene unclear. The ends were cut back, 7 bases at V and 1 base at J, with 16 bases in the middle. CDR1 and CDR2 (germline): LGHNA, YSLEER. This CDR3 region has 15 residues. The CDR3 DNA reads TGCGCCAGCACCGAAGGGTATAGGGCGAACACTGAAGCTTTCTTT. It is translated as CASTEGYRANTEAFF.

The V call is TRBV4-1, the J call TRBJ2-2; D possibly corresponds to TRBD1 (5 bases). The CDR3 runs 16 residues. Germline V CDR1 and CDR2: MGHRA, YSYEKL. Trimming took off 2 bases at V and 4 bases at J, with 14 bases between the two ends. The CDR3 coding sequence is TGCGCCAGCAGCCAACGCCCGGACACAATCACCGGGGAGCTGTTTTTT. Its protein product is CASSQRPDTITGELFF.

This clonotype has just one count. The J gene is TRBJ1-1, the V gene TRBV27, with 9 bases fitting TRBD1. The CDR3 loop spans 16 amino acids. Germline assignment: CDR1 MNHEY and CDR2 SMNVEV (reference sequence). V lost 5 bases to trimming and J lost 4 bases; unmatched junction nucleotides: 11. Written as DNA, the CDR3 is TGTGCCAGCAGTCCATTGTCGGGACAGGGTTCCACTGAAGCTTTCTTT. Translating gives CASSPLSGQGSTEAFF.

The chain uses TRBV4-3 and TRBJ1-2, with a tentative D call TRBD1 (6 bases). This CDR3 has 13 amino acids. CDR1 is LGHNA, CDR2 YSLEER, per germline. Trimming took 4 bases from V and 5 from J, leaving 11 bases between them. This CDR3 is CASSPAGEYGYTF. CDR3 sequence (DNA): TGCGCCAGCAGCCCAGCAGGGGAATATGGCTACACCTTC.

This clonotype has ten or more counts. The CDR3 spells CAISESNYGYTF. The CDR3 DNA sequence: TGTGCCATCAGTGAGTCGAACTATGGCTACACCTTC. The J gene is TRBJ1-2, the V gene TRBV10-3; D unresolved. The CDR3 extends over 12 amino acids. Trimming left V 0 bases short and J 2 bases short, with 1 base between. Per germline, CDR1 ENHRY and CDR2 SYGVKD.

This clonotype was detected many times. The chain uses TRBV29-1 and TRBJ2-3, with a tentative D call TRBD2 (6 bases). The CDR3 runs 14 residues. The germline V gene has CDR1 SQVTM and CDR2 ANQGSEA. With 4 bases removed from V and 0 bases from J, the gap between germline ends came to 11 bases. As DNA, the CDR3 is TGCAGCGTTGGGAGGGCACTAAGCACAGATACGCAGTATTTT. This sequence encodes CSVGRALSTDTQYF.

V gene TRBV20-1 combines with J gene TRBJ2-5; D possibly corresponds to TRBD2 (6 bases). This CDR3 spans 15 amino acids. Germline-derived CDR1 and CDR2 are DFQATT and SNEGSKA (reference sequence). V lost 1 base to trimming and J lost 4 bases, with 16 bases between them. The CDR3 coding sequence is TGCAGTGCTAGAGTCGTGGTGGGAGGCCCAGAGACCCAGTACTTC. This codes for CSARVVVGGPETQYF.

The chain joins TRBV7-2 to TRBJ2-5; TRBD2 aligns across 10 bases. The V segment lost 2 bases and the J segment 0 bases; nucleotides outside the gene matches: 9. The CDR3 is 18 residues long. CDR1 is SGHTA, CDR2 FQGNSA, per germline. This CDR3 is CASSLTIAGGPYQETQYF. CDR3 in DNA: TGTGCCAGCAGCTTAACCATAGCGGGGGGACCGTACCAAGAGACCCAGTACTTC. Looking up the rest from reference TRBV7-2 and TRBJ2-5 gives the full variable domain: GAGVSQSPSNKVTEKGKDVELRCDPISGHTALYWYRQSLGQGLEFLIYFQGNSAPDKSGLPSDRFSAERTGGSVSTLTIQRTQQEDSAVYLCASSLTIAGGPYQETQYFGPGTRLLVL.

The chain joins TRBV20-1 to TRBJ2-5; 8 bases agree with TRBD2. The length of the CDR3 is 14 residues. The V gene's germline CDR1 is DFQATT and CDR2 SNEGSKA (reference sequence). The V and J ends lost 6 bases and 1 base, in that order; junction bases with no gene match: 7. The DNA for the CDR3 is TGCAGTGCCCATCGGGAGGGGGTCCAAGAGACCCAGTACTTC. Protein product: CSAHREGVQETQYF.

The V call is TRBV19, the J call TRBJ2-4; the D gene could be TRBD1 or TRBD2 (5 bases each). V lost 6 bases, J lost 7 bases, and 16 bases lay in between. CDR3 length: 14 amino acids. The germline CDR1 and CDR2 sequences are LNHDA and SQIVND (reference sequence). DNA of the CDR3: TGTGCCAGTAGCTTCTCGAGCAGGGAGAACATTCAGTACTTC. Translating it yields CASSFSSRENIQYF. Full variable domain (rest looked up from reference TRBV19 and TRBJ2-4): DGGITQSPKYLFRKEGQNVTLSCEQNLNHDAMYWYRQDPGQGLRLIYYSQIVNDFQKGDIAEGYSVSREKKESFPLTVTSAQKNPTAFYLCASSFSSRENIQYFGAGTRLSVL.

The chain combines TRBV21-1 with TRBJ2-5. The better agreement between TRBJ2-7 and the DNA end casts doubt on the J call. TRBV21-1 has pseudogene status. CDR3 length: 11 residues. The CDR3 DNA is TGTGCCAGCAGCCCCCATGGCGAGCAGTACTTC. As protein: CASSPHGEQYF.

The chain recombines TRBV7-2 with TRBJ2-6; 8 nucleotides line up with TRBD1. The germline CDR1 and CDR2 sequences are SGHTA and FQGNSA. The CDR3 length is 15 residues. V shed 4 bases, J shed 3 bases, and the junction held 2 bases outside the gene matches. The CDR3 nucleotides read TGTGCCAGCAGCTGGACAGGGAATGGGGCCAACGTCCTGACTTTC. Translating gives CASSWTGNGANVLTF.